This T cell receptor (beta chain) appears in the sequencing data of a study of blood T cell repertoires in COVID-19. The overall study: The origin of the acute and convalescent COVID-19 samples was the United States, Italy and Spain. Sources were T cells, B-cell-depleted T cells, or PBMCs; the material itself was cDNA or gDNA.

Authors' methods: Reference gene primers were amplified, and this amplification served to estimate nucleated cell counts. Repertoires were generated with immunoSEQ multiplex PCR, while TCRdb's copy carries only in-frame clones and drops some. For V, J and clone size, that table is used; D and trimming come from the DNA. The sample consists of some 87,000 clones, approximately 84% of them appearing once. V was pared by 0 bases and J by 7 bases, with 16 bases between. Germline V gives CDR1 SEHNR, CDR2 FQNEAQ (reference sequence). This CDR3 comprises 17 residues. This clone was observed a single time. This TCR was sampled from a human donor in a cohort sampled during active COVID-19. The chain joins TRBV7-9 to TRBJ1-6; D gene ambiguous. The sequenced sample was peripheral blood. The CDR3 here is CASSLALGVSDNSPLHF. Here the CDR3 DNA reads TGTGCCAGCAGCTTAGCGCTGGGAGTTTCGGACAATTCACCCCTCCACTTT.